This entry is about one T cell receptor (beta chain). The germline CDR1 and CDR2 sequences are MDHEN and SYDVKM. This CDR3 region has 13 residues. Trimming cost V 2 bases and J 4 bases, with 9 bases left between them. The data derive from a study of blood T cell repertoires in COVID-19. Study-wide background: There were acute and convalescent COVID-19 samples, and they came from the United States, Italy and Spain. Nucleic acid was either cDNA or gDNA, and it came from T cells, B-cell-depleted T cells, or PBMCs.

Authors' processing steps: For nucleated cells, counts were estimated from reference gene primer amplification. Some clones are missing from TCRdb's copy, which holds only in-frame ones; the method was immunoSEQ multiplex PCR. V and J calls and clone size are given by that table; D and trimming were obtained from the DNA. The data hold approximately 290,000 clones, with around 81% observed a single time. Seattle enrolled patients during active infection and tracked them longitudinally. The sequenced material came from peripheral blood. The sequence was obtained from a person aged 70 to 85 with COVID-19, enrolled during active disease. The chain joins TRBV28 to TRBJ2-7; no reliable D call. The CDR3: CASSLVPVYEQYF. CDR3 nucleotide sequence: TGTGCCAGCAGTTTAGTTCCGGTTTACGAGCAGTACTTC.